This is a list of T cell receptor beta chains from one sample in a study of shared T cell receptors in the human thymus. Some clones are missing from TCRdb's copy, which holds only in-frame ones; the method was immunoSEQ multiplex PCR. This table holds 600,000 to 900,000 clones, 80% to 90% found once. This sample also belongs to another study, concerning human thymus T cells.

The sample taken for sequencing was thymocytes. The receptors were gathered from a girl less than two years old with a congenital heart defect. Each CDR3 is given with its conserved first and last residue. D genes are given only for firm matches. Some rows mark clone size as missing; the rest say once, few, many or name a class of expanded clone.

abundance	d_gene	v_gene	j_gene	CDR3nt	CDR3aa
-	-	TRBV14	TRBJ2-7	TGTGCCAGCAGCCAAGGGAGGCCTGGCAACGAGCAGTACTTC	CASSQGRPGNEQYF
-	-	TRBV20-1	TRBJ2-5	TGCAGTGCTAGAGGGAGAGAGACCCAGTACTTC	CSARGRETQYF
-	-	TRBV29-1	TRBJ1-1	TGCAGCGGGTCCCCCCCAGGGTCGGTCACTGAAGCTTTCTTT	CSGSPPGSVTEAFF
-	-	TRBV7-2	TRBJ2-5	TGTGCCAGCAGCTTTGTTCCGGGGGTTAACCAAGAGACCCAGTACTTC	CASSFVPGVNQETQYF
-	TRBD1	TRBV2	TRBJ2-1	TGTGCCAGCAGTGAGAAGGGGGCTTGTTCCTACAATGAGCAGTTCTTC	CASSEKGACSYNEQFF
-	-	TRBV27	TRBJ1-1	TGTGCCAGCAGTTCGTACAGGGCCGTTACTGAAGCTTTCTTT	CASSSYRAVTEAFF
-	-	TRBV20-1	TRBJ1-1	TGCAGCGGGGGGGGGACTGAAGCTTTCTTT	CSGGGTEAFF
-	-	TRBV7-4	TRBJ1-1	TGTGCCAGCAGACCAGGTTTTACGACTGAAGCTTTCTTT	CASRPGFTTEAFF
-	-	TRBV7-9	TRBJ1-1	TGTGCCAGCAGCTCACGGGAAAGAGGGCACATGAACACTGAAGCTTTCTTT	CASSSRERGHMNTEAFF
-	TRBD1	TRBV27	TRBJ1-2	TGTGCCAGCAGTTCCGGGACAGGGGGCGATGGCTACACCTTC	CASSSGTGGDGYTF
-	TRBD1	TRBV5-6	TRBJ1-2	TGTGCCAGCAGCTTACGTTACATCTCACAGGGGGTGGAAGGTGGCTACACCTTC	CASSLRYISQGVEGGYTF
-	TRBD1	TRBV19	TRBJ1-1	TGTGCCAGTAGTCCACCCGACAGGGAAGGCACTGAAGCTTTCTTT	CASSPPDREGTEAFF
-	TRBD2	TRBV7-7	TRBJ2-1	TGTGCTAGCAGCTCCCGGGACTACCGGTCGGCCTACAATGAGCAGTTCTTC	CASSSRDYRSAYNEQFF
few	TRBD1	TRBV28	TRBJ1-2	TGTGCCAGCAGTTGGGTAGGGGACAGCAACTATGGCTACACCTTC	CASSWVGDSNYGYTF
-	TRBD2	TRBV14	TRBJ2-5	TGTGCCAGCAGCCAAGCGGGGGGAGCGGAGACCCAGTACTTC	CASSQAGGAETQYF
-	-	TRBV11-3	TRBJ2-7	TGTGCCAGCAGCTTAACGGACAGCTACGAGCAGTACTTC	CASSLTDSYEQYF
-	-	TRBV6-5	TRBJ2-5	TGTGCCAGCAGTTACGGGGGGAGAGAGACCCAGTACTTC	CASSYGGRETQYF
-	TRBD1	TRBV7-9	TRBJ2-7	TGTGCCAGCAGGGGCCGGGACAGCTCCTACGAGCAGTACTTC	CASRGRDSSYEQYF
-	-	TRBV4-3	TRBJ2-1	TGCGCCAGCAGCCAAGATACTTCAGCAAGGGGTTCCTCCTACAATGAGCAGTTCTTC	CASSQDTSARGSSYNEQFF
once	-	TRBV10-3	TRBJ2-1	TGTGCCATCAGTGAAAGTAAGAGGACCTACAATGAGCAGTTCTTC	CAISESKRTYNEQFF
once	-	TRBV6-6	TRBJ1-5	TGTGCCAGCAGCTTAGTCCGAGATCAGCCCCAGCATTTT	CASSLVRDQPQHF
-	-	TRBV9	TRBJ2-1	TGTGCCAGCAGCGTAGTTCGCGGCCCCTCCTACAATGAGCAGTTCTTC	CASSVVRGPSYNEQFF
-	-	TRBV6-1	TRBJ2-7	TGTGCCAGCAATCAGGACAGAGGCTACGAGCAGTACTTC	CASNQDRGYEQYF
-	-	TRBV7-4	TRBJ1-1	TGTGCCAGCAACCGACTCAACCCTGAAGCTTTCTTT	CASNRLNPEAFF
-	TRBD1	TRBV6-1	TRBJ2-7	TGTGCCAGCAGTGAAGGGGGACAGGGTGCCTACTACGAGCAGTACTTC	CASSEGGQGAYYEQYF
-	-	TRBV5-4	TRBJ1-1	TGTGCCAGCAGCTTTGAGGTACGGCCAGCTGAAGCTTTCTTT	CASSFEVRPAEAFF
few	-	TRBV19	TRBJ1-4	TGTGCCAGTAGTATAGGAGGGGCAGGGGTTGATGAAAAACTGTTTTTT	CASSIGGAGVDEKLFF
-	TRBD1	TRBV28	TRBJ1-2	TGTGCCAGCAGTTTTTCAGTAAGGGGACAGGGCCATAACTGGGGCTATGGCTACACCTTC	CASSFSVRGQGHNWGYGYTF
-	-	TRBV4-1	TRBJ1-2	TGCGCCAGCAGCCAAGAAAACAGGGTAACCTCGCTCTATGGCTACACCTTC	CASSQENRVTSLYGYTF
-	-	TRBV7-6	TRBJ2-3	TGTGCCAGCAGCTGCATGACCAGAACGGAGAGCACAGATACGCAGTATTTT	CASSCMTRTESTDTQYF
-	-	TRBV7-6	TRBJ1-2	TGTGCCAGCAGCCCCTCAGGAGGGGAGCGGGACTATGGCCACACCTTC	CASSPSGGERDYGHTF
-	-	TRBV5-1	TRBJ2-7	TGCGCCAGCAGCTTGGGGCCAACAGACGCCTACGAGCAGTACTTC	CASSLGPTDAYEQYF
-	-	TRBV27	TRBJ2-3	TGTGCCAGCAGTTTGTGGGGGCGCGGAACAGATACGCAGTATTTT	CASSLWGRGTDTQYF
-	-	TRBV9	TRBJ2-1	TGTGCCAGCAGCGCCCACTCTTGGGCGGGGGCTCAATACAATGAGCAGTTCTTC	CASSAHSWAGAQYNEQFF
-	-	TRBV13	TRBJ2-7	TGTGCCAGCAGCCACCTCGCGCGGGGTGGGTTCTACGAGCAGTACTTC	CASSHLARGGFYEQYF
-	-	TRBV6-1	TRBJ2-1	TGTGCCAGCAGTGACAAAGGGGGGGACAATGAGCAGTTCTTC	CASSDKGGDNEQFF
once	-	TRBV6-5	TRBJ2-2	TGTGCCAGCAGTTACCGCTCGACAGGGAACACCGGGGAGCTGTTTTTT	CASSYRSTGNTGELFF
-	-	TRBV9	TRBJ1-2	TGTGCCAGCAGAGACACCACAGGGAAGAACTATGGCTACACCTTC	CASRDTTGKNYGYTF
once	TRBD1	TRBV6-1	TRBJ1-2	TGTGCCACCGTCCGCCGGGACAGCGGGAACTATGGCTACACCTTC	CATVRRDSGNYGYTF
-	-	TRBV10-3	TRBJ1-1	TGTGCCATCAGGGGAGAAGGATACCCGAACACTGAAGCTTTCTTT	CAIRGEGYPNTEAFF
-	-	TRBV9	TRBJ1-3	TGTGCCAGCAGCGCCCGACTTAGCTCTGGAAACACCATATATTTT	CASSARLSSGNTIYF
-	TRBD1	TRBV5-4	TRBJ2-7	TGTGCCAGCAGCTTGGGGGACAGGGTTCGTTACGAGCAGTACTTC	CASSLGDRVRYEQYF
-	TRBD1	TRBV25-1	TRBJ2-7	TGTGCCAGCAGTGAATATAAGTGGGCGACAGGGCCGACCTACGAGCAGTACTTC	CASSEYKWATGPTYEQYF
-	-	TRBV6-1	TRBJ2-2	TGTGCCAGCAGTGACAGGGGTGGCGGGGAGCTGTTTTTT	CASSDRGGGELFF
-	TRBD1	TRBV28	TRBJ1-6	TGTGCCAGCACCCCACCCGACAGGGTAACGAATTCACCCCTCCACTTT	CASTPPDRVTNSPLHF
-	TRBD1	TRBV4-1	TRBJ2-6	TGCGCCAGCAGCGACAGGGTGGGCTCTGGGGCCAACGTCCTGACTTTC	CASSDRVGSGANVLTF
-	-	TRBV6-5	TRBJ2-5	TGTGCCAGCAGTTTGACCGACTATAGGGGGGAGACCCAGTACTTC	CASSLTDYRGETQYF
-	-	TRBV7-9	TRBJ1-4	TGTGCCAGCAGCTTGGTCAGGGGTGAAAAACTGTTTTTT	CASSLVRGEKLFF
-	TRBD2	TRBV2	TRBJ2-7	TGTGCCAGCAGACAAGAGGAGCGGGGGAGGGACGTGGGAGGCGAGCAGTACTTC	CASRQEERGRDVGGEQYF
-	TRBD2	TRBV7-9	TRBJ2-1	TGTGCCAGCAGCGGGCCGGGACTAGCGGGGGACAATGAGCAGTTCTTC	CASSGPGLAGDNEQFF
-	TRBD1	TRBV4-1	TRBJ1-3	TGCGCCAGCAGCCAAGAAGGGGGACAGTCCTTTCTCTACTCGCGACAAATATATTTT	CASSQEGGQSFLYSRQIYF
-	-	TRBV7-9	TRBJ1-3	TGTGCCAGCAGCTTAGGGACAGTTCGAAACACCATATATTTT	CASSLGTVRNTIYF
-	-	TRBV7-2	TRBJ1-2	TGTGCCAGCAGCTTACGAGTCTATGGCTACACCTTC	CASSLRVYGYTF
few	-	TRBV19	TRBJ1-2	TGTGCCAGTACCATACAGGGATTTGGAGACTATGGCTACACCTTC	CASTIQGFGDYGYTF
-	TRBD1	TRBV5-5	TRBJ1-1	TGTGCCAGCAGCCCCCTACAGGGGGCGAGGTCGAACACTGAAGCTTTCTTT	CASSPLQGARSNTEAFF
-	TRBD1	TRBV2	TRBJ2-2	TGTGCCAGCAGTGAGATGGACAGGGACGGGGAGCTGTTTTTT	CASSEMDRDGELFF
-	-	TRBV6-4	TRBJ1-2	TGTGCCAACACGTTGGGAGTAAACTATGGCTACACCTTC	CANTLGVNYGYTF
-	TRBD2	TRBV6-6	TRBJ2-1	TGTGCCAGCAGATATTCTTTCCGCGGGGGTTCCAATGAGCAGTTCTTC	CASRYSFRGGSNEQFF
-	-	TRBV4-1	TRBJ1-3	TGCGCCAGCAGCCAAGGACACCGAACCCTCTCTGGAAACACCATATATTTT	CASSQGHRTLSGNTIYF